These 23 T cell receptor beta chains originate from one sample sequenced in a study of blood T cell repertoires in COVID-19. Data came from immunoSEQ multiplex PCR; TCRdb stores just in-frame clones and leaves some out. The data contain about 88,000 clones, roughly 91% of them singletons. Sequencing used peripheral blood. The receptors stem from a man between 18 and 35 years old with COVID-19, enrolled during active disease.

The CDR3 loop is CASSPRDSTYEQYF. In DNA form, the CDR3 reads TGTGCCAGCAGTCCCCGGGACAGCACCTACGAGCAGTACTTC. The V gene is TRBV27, the J gene TRBJ2-7; 7 bases agree with TRBD1. CDR3 length: 14 amino acids. J gave up 2 bases and V 5 bases, and 6 bases lay outside the gene matches. The germline V gene has CDR1 MNHEY and CDR2 SMNVEV (reference sequence).

CDR3 protein: CASSVARDRGYGYTF. CDR3 coding DNA: TGTGCCAGCAGCGTCGCCCGGGACAGGGGGTATGGCTACACCTTC. V and J are TRBV9 and TRBJ1-2; 11 nucleotides line up with TRBD1. This CDR3 is built from 15 residues. Germline CDR1 reads SGDLS; CDR2 reads YYNGEE. Germline trimming cut 2 bases from V and 5 bases from J; bases unmatched to any gene: 5.

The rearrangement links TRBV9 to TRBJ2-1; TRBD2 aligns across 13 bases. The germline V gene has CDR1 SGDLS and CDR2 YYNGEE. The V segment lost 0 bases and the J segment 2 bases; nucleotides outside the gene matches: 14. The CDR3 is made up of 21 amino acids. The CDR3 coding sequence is TGTGCCAGCAGCGTAGCCCCTACTAGCGGGAGGGACGCAATCGCCTACAATGAGCAGTTCTTC. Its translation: CASSVAPTSGRDAIAYNEQFF.

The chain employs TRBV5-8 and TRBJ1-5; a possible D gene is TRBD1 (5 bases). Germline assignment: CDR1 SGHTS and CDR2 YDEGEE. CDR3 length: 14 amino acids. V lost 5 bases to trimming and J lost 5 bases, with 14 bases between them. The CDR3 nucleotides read TGTGCCAGCAGTTATTCAGGGTTCGATCAGCCCCAGCATTTT. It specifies CASSYSGFDQPQHF.

The CDR3 loop is CSVELGAATAYEQYF. Written as DNA, the CDR3 is TGCAGCGTTGAATTGGGGGCAGCGACCGCCTACGAGCAGTACTTC. This chain uses TRBV29-1 with TRBJ2-7; TRBD1 might be the D (6 bases). Trimming removed 2 bases from V and 2 bases from J, with 16 bases in between. The CDR3 sequence is 15 residues long. In germline, CDR1 is SQVTM, CDR2 ANQGSEA.

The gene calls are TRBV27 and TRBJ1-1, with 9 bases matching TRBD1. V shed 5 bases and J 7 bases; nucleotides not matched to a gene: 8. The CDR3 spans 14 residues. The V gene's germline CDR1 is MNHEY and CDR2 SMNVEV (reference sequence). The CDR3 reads CASSPSGQGVEAFF. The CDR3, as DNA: TGTGCCAGCAGTCCGTCGGGACAGGGAGTTGAAGCTTTCTTT.

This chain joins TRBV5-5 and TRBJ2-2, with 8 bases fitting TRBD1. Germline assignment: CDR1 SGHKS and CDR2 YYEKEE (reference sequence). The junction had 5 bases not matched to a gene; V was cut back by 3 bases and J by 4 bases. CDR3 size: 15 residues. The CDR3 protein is CASSWTGSTTGELFF. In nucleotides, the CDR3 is TGTGCCAGCAGCTGGACAGGGTCCACCACCGGGGAGCTGTTTTTT.

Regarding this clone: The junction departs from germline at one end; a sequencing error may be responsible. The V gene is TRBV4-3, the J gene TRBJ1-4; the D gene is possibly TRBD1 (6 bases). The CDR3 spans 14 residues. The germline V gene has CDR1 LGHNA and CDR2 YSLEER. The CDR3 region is CASSHRRGGEKLLF. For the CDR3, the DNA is TGCGCCAGCAGCCACAGGAGGGGGGGTGAAAAACTGCTTTTT.

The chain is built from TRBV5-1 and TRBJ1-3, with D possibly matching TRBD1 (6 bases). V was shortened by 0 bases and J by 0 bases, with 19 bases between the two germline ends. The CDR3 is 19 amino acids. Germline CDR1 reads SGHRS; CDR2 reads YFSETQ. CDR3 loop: CASSLEPGTPKSSGNTIYF. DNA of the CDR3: TGCGCCAGCAGCTTGGAACCAGGGACACCTAAGAGCTCTGGAAACACCATATATTTT.

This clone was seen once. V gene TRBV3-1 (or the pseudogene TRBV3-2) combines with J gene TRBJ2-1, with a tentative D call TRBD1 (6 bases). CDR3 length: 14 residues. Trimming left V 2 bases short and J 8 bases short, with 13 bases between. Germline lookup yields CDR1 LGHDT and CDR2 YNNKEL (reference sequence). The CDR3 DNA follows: TGTGCCAGCAGCCAAAATCAACAGGGCCATGAGCAGTTCTTC. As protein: CASSQNQQGHEQFF.

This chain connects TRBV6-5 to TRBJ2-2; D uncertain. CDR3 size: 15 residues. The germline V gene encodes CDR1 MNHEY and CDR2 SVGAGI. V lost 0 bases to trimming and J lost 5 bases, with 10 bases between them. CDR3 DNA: TGTGCCAGCAGTTACTCATTCGACAATACCGGGGAGCTGTTTTTT. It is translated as CASSYSFDNTGELFF.

CDR3: CATSDLAAAEQFF. The CDR3 nucleotides are TGTGCCACCAGTGATTTAGCAGCGGCTGAGCAGTTCTTC. The chain joins TRBV24-1 to TRBJ2-1; tentatively, D is TRBD2 (5 bases). V lost 1 base and J 9 bases, leaving 9 bases between the germline ends. The CDR3 is 13 amino acids. Germline V gives CDR1 KGHDR, CDR2 SFDVKD.

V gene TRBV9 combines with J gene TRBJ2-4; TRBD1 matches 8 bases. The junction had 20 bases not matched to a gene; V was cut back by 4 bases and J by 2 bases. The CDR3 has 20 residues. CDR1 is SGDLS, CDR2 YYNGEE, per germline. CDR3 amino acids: CASSPRGTGLWSGTKNIQYF. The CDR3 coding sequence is TGTGCCAGCAGCCCACGAGGGACAGGTTTGTGGAGTGGGACCAAAAACATTCAGTACTTC.

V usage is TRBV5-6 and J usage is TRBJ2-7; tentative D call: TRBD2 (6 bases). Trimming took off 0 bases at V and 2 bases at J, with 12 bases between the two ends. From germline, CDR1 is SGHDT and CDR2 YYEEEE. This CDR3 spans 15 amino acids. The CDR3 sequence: CASSLVWGLAYEQYF. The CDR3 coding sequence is TGTGCCAGCAGCTTGGTTTGGGGACTTGCCTACGAGCAGTACTTC.

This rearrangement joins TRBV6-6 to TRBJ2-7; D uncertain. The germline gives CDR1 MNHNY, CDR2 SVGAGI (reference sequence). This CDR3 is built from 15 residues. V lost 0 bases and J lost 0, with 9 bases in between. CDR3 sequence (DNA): TGTGCCAGCAGTTACTCGCACATTTCCTCCTACGAGCAGTACTTC. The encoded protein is CASSYSHISSYEQYF.

CDR3 sequence reads: CASSLRQGTDTEAFF. The DNA for the CDR3 is TGTGCCAGTAGTTTACGACAGGGGACAGACACTGAAGCTTTCTTT. The chain is built from TRBV19 and TRBJ1-1, with TRBD1 matching over 8 bases. Germline V gene lookup returns CDR1 LNHDA and CDR2 SQIVND (reference sequence). The CDR3 length is 15 residues. V trimming: 5 bases; J trimming: 3 bases; junction bases outside the gene matches: 8.

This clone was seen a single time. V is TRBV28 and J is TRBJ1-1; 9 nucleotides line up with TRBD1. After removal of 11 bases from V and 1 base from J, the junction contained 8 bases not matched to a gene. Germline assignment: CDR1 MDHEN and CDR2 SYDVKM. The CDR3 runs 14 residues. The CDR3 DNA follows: TGTGCCGGAGGGACAGGGTTTGGGAACACTGAAGCTTTCTTT. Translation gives CAGGTGFGNTEAFF. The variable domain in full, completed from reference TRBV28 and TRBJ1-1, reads DVKVTQSSRYLVKRTGEKVFLECVQDMDHENMFWYRQDPGLGLRLIYFSYDVKMKEKGDIPEGYSVSREKKERFSLILESASTNQTSMYLCAGGTGFGNTEAFFGQGTRLTVV.

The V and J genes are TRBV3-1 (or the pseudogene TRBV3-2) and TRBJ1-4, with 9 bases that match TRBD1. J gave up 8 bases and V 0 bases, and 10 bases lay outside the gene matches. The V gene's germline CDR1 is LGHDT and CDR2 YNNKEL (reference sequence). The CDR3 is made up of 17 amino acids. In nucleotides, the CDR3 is TGTGCCAGCAGCCAAGATTCGGGACAGGGTAGTCGGGAAAAACTGTTTTTT. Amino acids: CASSQDSGQGSREKLFF.

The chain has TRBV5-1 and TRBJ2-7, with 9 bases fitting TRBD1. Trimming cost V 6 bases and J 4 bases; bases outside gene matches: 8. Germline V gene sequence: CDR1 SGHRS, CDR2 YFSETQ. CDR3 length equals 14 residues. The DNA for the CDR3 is TGCGCCAGCACCCCCCGGGACAGGGAATACGAGCAGTACTTC. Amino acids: CASTPRDREYEQYF.

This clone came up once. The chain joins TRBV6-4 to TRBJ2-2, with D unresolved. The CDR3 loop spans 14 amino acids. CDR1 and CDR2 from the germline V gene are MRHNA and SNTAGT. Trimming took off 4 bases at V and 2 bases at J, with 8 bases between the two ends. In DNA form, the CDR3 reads TGTGCCAGCAGTGTGGCTCACAACACCGGGGAGCTGTTTTTT. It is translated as CASSVAHNTGELFF.

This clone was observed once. The CDR3 loop is CAWETGFRDNEQFF. The CDR3 nucleotides are TGTGCCTGGGAGACAGGGTTCCGGGACAATGAGCAGTTCTTC. V and J are TRBV30 and TRBJ2-1, with 7 bases that match TRBD1. This CDR3 region has 14 residues. Germline CDR1 and CDR2: GTSNPN and SVGIG (reference sequence). V shed 5 bases, J shed 5 bases, and the junction held 9 bases outside the gene matches.

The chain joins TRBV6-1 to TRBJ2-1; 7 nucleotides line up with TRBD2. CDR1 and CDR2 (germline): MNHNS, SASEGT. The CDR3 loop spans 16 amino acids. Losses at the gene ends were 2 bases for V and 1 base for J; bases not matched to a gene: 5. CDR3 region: CASSELGGLSYNEQFF. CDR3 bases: TGTGCCAGCAGTGAATTGGGAGGGCTTTCCTACAATGAGCAGTTCTTC.

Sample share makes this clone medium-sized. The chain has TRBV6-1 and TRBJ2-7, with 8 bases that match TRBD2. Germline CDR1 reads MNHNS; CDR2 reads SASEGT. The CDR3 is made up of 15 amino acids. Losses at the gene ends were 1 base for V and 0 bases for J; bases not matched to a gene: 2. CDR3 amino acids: CASSEDSGSSYEQYF. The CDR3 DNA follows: TGTGCCAGCAGTGAAGACAGCGGGAGCTCCTACGAGCAGTACTTC.